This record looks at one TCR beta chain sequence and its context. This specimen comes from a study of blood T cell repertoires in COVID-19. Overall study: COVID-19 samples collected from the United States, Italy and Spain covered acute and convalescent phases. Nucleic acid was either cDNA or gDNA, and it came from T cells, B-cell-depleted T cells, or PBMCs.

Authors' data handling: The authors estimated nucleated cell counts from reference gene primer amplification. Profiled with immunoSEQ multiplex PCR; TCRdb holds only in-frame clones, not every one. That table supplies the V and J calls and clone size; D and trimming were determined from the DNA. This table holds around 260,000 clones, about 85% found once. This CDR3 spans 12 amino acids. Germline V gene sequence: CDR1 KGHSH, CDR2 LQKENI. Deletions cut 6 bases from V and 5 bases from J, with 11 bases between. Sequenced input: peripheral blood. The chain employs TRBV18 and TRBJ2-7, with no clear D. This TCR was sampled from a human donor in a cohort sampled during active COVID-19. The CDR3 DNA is TGTGCCAGCTCCCCCCTAGGTGACGAGCAGTACTTC. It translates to CASSPLGDEQYF.